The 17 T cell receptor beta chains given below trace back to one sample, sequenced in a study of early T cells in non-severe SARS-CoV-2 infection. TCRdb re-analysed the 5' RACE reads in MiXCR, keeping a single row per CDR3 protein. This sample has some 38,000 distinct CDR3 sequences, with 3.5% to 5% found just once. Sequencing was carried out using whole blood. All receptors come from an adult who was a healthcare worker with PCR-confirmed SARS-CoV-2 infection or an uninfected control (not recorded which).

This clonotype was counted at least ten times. This CDR3 is CASSVDRGFQPQHF. CDR3 nucleotides: TGTGCCAGCAGCGTCGACAGGGGGTTTCAGCCCCAGCATTTT. The chain employs TRBV9 and TRBJ1-5; 9 bases align to TRBD1. The length of the CDR3 is 14 residues. J lost 6 bases, V lost 2 bases, and 3 bases had no gene match. From germline, CDR1 is SGDLS and CDR2 YYNGEE.

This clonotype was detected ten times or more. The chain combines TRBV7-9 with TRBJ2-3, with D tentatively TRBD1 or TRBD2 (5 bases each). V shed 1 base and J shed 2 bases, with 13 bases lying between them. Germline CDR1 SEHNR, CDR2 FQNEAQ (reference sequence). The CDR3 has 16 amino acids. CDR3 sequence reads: CASSLVGVLYTDTQYF. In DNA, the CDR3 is TGTGCCAGCAGCTTAGTGGGGGTTCTCTACACAGATACGCAGTATTTT. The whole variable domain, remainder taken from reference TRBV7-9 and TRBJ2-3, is DTGVSQNPRHKITKRGQNVTFRCDPISEHNRLYWYRQTLGQGPEFLTYFQNEAQLEKSRLLSDRFSAERPKGSFSTLEIQRTEQGDSAMYLCASSLVGVLYTDTQYFGPGTRLTVL.

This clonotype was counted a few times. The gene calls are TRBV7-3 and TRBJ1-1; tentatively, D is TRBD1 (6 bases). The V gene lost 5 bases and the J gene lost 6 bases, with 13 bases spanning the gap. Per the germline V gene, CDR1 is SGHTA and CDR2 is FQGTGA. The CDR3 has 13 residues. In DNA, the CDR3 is TGTGCCAGCAGCCAGGCGGGGGCTCCTGAAGCTTTCTTT. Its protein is CASSQAGAPEAFF.

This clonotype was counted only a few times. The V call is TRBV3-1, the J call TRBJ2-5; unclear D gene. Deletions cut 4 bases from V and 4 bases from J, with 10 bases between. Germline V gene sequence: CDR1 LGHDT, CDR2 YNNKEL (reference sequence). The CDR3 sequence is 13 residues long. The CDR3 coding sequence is TGTGCCAGCAGCCCCTCCCCCCCAGAGACCCAGTACTTC. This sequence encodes CASSPSPPETQYF.

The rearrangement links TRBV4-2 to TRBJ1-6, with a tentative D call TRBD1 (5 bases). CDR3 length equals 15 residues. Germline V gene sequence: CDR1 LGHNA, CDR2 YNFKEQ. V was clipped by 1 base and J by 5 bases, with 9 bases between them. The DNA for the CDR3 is TGTGCCAGCAGCCAAGGGACATCTAATAATTCACCCCTCCACTTT. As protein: CASSQGTSNNSPLHF.

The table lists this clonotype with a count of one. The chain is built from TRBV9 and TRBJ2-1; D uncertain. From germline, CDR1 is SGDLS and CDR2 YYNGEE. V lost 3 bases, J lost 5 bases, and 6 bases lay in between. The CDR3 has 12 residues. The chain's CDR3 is CASSAVHNEQFF. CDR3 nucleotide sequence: TGTGCCAGCAGCGCGGTACACAATGAGCAGTTCTTC.

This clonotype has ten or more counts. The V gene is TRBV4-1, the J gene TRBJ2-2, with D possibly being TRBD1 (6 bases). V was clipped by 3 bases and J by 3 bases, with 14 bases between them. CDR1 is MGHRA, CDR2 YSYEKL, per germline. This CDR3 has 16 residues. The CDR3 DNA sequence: TGCGCCAGCAGCCACCTCGGGACACAGCACACCGGGGAGCTGTTTTTT. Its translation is CASSHLGTQHTGELFF.

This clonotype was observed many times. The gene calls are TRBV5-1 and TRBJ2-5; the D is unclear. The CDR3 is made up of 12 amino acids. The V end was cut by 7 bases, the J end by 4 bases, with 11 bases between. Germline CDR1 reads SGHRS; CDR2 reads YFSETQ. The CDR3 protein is CASSNDLETQYF. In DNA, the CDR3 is TGCGCCAGCTCAAATGATCTAGAGACCCAGTACTTC.

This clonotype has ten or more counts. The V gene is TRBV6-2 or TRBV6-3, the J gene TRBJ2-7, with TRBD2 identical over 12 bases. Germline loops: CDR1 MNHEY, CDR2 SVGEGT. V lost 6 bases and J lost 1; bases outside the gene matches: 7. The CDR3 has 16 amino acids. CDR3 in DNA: TGTGCCAGCAGACTAGCGGGGGGACGACTTTCCTACGAGCAGTACTTC. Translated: CASRLAGGRLSYEQYF.

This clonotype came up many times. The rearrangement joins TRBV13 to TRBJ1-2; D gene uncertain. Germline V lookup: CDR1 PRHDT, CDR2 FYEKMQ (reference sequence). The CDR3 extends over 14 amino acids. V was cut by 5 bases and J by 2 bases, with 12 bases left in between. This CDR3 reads CASSGQADNYGYTF. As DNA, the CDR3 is TGTGCCAGCAGCGGCCAAGCCGACAACTATGGCTACACCTTC.

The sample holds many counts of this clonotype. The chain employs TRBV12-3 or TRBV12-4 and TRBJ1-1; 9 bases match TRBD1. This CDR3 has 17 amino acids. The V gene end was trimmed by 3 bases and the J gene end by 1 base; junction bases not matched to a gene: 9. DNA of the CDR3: TGTGCCAGCAGTTTTTACAGGGGGCGCGCAGGGAACACTGAAGCTTTCTTT. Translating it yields CASSFYRGRAGNTEAFF.

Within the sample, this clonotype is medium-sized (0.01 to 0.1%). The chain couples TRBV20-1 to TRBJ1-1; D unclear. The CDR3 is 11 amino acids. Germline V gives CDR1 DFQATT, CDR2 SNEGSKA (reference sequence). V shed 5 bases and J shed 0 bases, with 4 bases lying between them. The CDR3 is CSAQLNTEAFF. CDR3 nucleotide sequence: TGCAGTGCTCAATTGAACACTGAAGCTTTCTTT.

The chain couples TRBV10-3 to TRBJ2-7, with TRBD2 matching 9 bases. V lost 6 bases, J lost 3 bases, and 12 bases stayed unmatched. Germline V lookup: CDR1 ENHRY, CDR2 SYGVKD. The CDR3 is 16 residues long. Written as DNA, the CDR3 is TGTGCCATCAGAGACACTATAGCGGGGGTAAACTACGAGCAGTACTTC. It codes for CAIRDTIAGVNYEQYF.

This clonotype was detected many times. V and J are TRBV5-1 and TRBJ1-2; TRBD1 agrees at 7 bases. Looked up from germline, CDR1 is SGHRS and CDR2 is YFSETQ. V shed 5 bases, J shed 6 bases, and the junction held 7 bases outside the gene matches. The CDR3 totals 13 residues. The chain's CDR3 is CASSFTGADGYTF. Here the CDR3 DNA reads TGCGCCAGCAGTTTTACAGGGGCGGATGGCTACACCTTC.

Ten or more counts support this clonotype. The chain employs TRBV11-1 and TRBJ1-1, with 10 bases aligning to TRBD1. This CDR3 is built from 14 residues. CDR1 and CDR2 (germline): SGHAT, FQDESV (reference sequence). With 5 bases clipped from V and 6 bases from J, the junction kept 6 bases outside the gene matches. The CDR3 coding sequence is TGTGCCAGCAGCCGGACAGGGGGATCCTCTGAAGCTTTCTTT. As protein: CASSRTGGSSEAFF.

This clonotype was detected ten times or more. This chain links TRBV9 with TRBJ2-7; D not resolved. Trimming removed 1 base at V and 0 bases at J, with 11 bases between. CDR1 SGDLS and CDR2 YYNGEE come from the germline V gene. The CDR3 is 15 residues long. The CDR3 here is CASSVNTERSYEQYF. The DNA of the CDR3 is TGTGCCAGCAGCGTAAACACAGAACGCTCCTACGAGCAGTACTTC.

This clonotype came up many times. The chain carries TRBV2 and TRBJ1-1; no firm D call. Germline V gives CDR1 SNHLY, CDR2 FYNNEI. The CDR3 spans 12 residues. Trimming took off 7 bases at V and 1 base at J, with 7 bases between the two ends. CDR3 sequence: CASTLGNTEAFF. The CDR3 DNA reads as TGTGCCAGCACCTTGGGGAACACTGAAGCTTTCTTT.